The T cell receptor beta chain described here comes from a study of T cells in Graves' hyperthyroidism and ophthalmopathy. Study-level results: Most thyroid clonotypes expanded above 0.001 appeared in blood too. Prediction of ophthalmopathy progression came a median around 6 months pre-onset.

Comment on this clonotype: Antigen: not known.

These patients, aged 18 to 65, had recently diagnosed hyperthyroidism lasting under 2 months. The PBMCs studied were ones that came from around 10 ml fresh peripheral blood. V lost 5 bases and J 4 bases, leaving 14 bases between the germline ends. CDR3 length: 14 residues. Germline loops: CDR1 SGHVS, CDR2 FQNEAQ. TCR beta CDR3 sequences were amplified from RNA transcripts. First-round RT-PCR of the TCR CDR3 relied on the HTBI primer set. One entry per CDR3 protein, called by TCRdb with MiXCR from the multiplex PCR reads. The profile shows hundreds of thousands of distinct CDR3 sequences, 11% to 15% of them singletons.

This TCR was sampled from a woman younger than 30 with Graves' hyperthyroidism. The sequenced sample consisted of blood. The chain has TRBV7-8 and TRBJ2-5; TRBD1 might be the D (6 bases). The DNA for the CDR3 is TGTGCCAGCAGCGCGGCAGGGGCGGGAGAGACCCAGTACTTC. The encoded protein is CASSAAGAGETQYF. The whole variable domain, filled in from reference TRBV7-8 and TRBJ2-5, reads GAGVSQSPRYKVAKRGQDVALRCDPISGHVSLFWYQQALGQGPEFLTYFQNEAQLDKSGLPSDRFFAERPEGSVSTLKIQRTQQEDSAVYLCASSAAGAGETQYFGPGTRLLVL.